The rows below give T cell receptor beta chains drawn from one sample of a study of cytomegalovirus exposure and HLA in healthy donors. Libraries were prepared by immunoSEQ multiplex PCR; TCRdb keeps only in-frame clonotypes and omits some of them. Here the sample spans about 180,000 clones, around 80% being singletons. The specimen was PBMCs. These receptors came from a woman aged 50 to 60 in good health and CMV-seronegative. CDR3s include the opening cysteine and the closing phenylalanine or tryptophan. A D gene is named only where the DNA matches it firmly. Clone sizes are given selectively: once, few, many, or a class where the clone is expanded.

v_call	clone_size	j_call	d_call	cdr3_aa	cdr3_nt
TRBV5-1	NA	TRBJ2-2	NA	CATRARTYGRADGELFF	TGCGCCACCAGGGCACGGACGTACGGCAGGGCGGACGGGGAGCTGTTTTTT
TRBV28	NA	TRBJ2-1	NA	CASRQGGNYNEQFF	TGTGCCAGCAGGCAGGGGGGCAATTACAATGAGCAGTTCTTC
TRBV9	NA	TRBJ2-1	TRBD1	CASSQTGVEQFF	TGTGCCAGCAGCCAGACAGGGGTTGAGCAGTTCTTC
TRBV4-1	NA	TRBJ1-2	NA	CASSSQGGDYGYTF	TGCGCCAGCAGCTCACAGGGTGGGGACTATGGCTACACCTTC
TRBV5-8	NA	TRBJ1-5	NA	CASSATQVQPQHF	TGTGCCAGCAGCGCGACGCAGGTCCAGCCCCAGCATTTT
TRBV7-9	NA	TRBJ1-1	NA	CASSKYEAFF	TGTGCCAGCAGCAAATATGAAGCTTTCTTT
TRBV5-6	NA	TRBJ2-1	NA	CASSATQGWGQFF	TGTGCCAGCAGCGCCACACAGGGCTGGGGGCAGTTCTTC
TRBV13	NA	TRBJ2-3	NA	CASSLVPGQAISRETDTQYF	TGTGCCAGCAGCTTAGTCCCGGGTCAAGCTATTTCACGGGAAACAGATACGCAGTATTTT
TRBV4-2	few	TRBJ2-3	TRBD2	CASSRETSGRGTDTQYF	TGTGCCAGCAGCCGAGAAACTAGCGGGAGGGGGACAGATACGCAGTATTTT
TRBV28	NA	TRBJ1-5	TRBD1	CASSSIQGLNQPQHF	TGTGCCAGCAGCTCGATACAGGGGCTCAATCAGCCCCAGCATTTT
TRBV6-5	NA	TRBJ2-5	NA	CASSTYGETQYF	TGTGCCAGCAGTACCTACGGAGAGACCCAGTACTTC
TRBV28	NA	TRBJ1-5	TRBD1	CASSLSYRGYSNQPQHF	TGTGCCAGCAGTTTATCGTACAGGGGATATAGCAATCAGCCCCAGCATTTT
TRBV5-1	NA	TRBJ2-3	NA	CASRPGAAQGDTQYF	TGCGCCAGCCGCCCTGGGGCGGCCCAAGGAGATACGCAGTATTTT
TRBV4-3	once	TRBJ2-7	NA	CASSQDIGRATYEQYF	TGCGCCAGCAGCCAAGATATCGGGCGGGCTACCTACGAGCAGTACTTC
TRBV25-1	NA	TRBJ1-5	TRBD1	CASSEGDRDDQPQHF	TGTGCCAGCAGTGAGGGCGACAGGGATGATCAGCCCCAGCATTTT
TRBV27	NA	TRBJ2-7	TRBD2	CASSLASGRYEQYF	TGTGCCAGCAGTTTGGCGAGCGGGAGGTACGAGCAGTACTTC
TRBV5-1	once	TRBJ2-4	TRBD1	CASSSTGTGGNIQYF	TGCGCCAGCAGCTCCACCGGGACAGGGGGAAACATTCAGTACTTC
TRBV7-2	NA	TRBJ1-2	NA	CASSLGQGGGGYTF	TGTGCCAGCAGCTTAGGGCAGGGAGGAGGTGGCTACACCTTC
TRBV6-1	once	TRBJ1-1	TRBD1	CASSWGDRGRYEAFF	TGTGCCAGCAGTTGGGGGGACAGGGGGCGCTATGAAGCTTTCTTT
TRBV7-6	NA	TRBJ2-5	TRBD2	CASSHPRLAGQTQYF	TGTGCCAGCAGCCACCCCAGACTAGCGGGACAGACCCAGTACTTC
TRBV11-2	NA	TRBJ2-7	NA	CASSRAGGSYEQYF	TGTGCCAGCAGCCGAGCGGGCGGCTCCTACGAGCAGTACTTC
TRBV19	NA	TRBJ1-3	TRBD1	CATKDRADSGNTIYF	TGTGCCACAAAAGACAGGGCTGACTCTGGAAACACCATATATTTT
TRBV5-1	NA	TRBJ2-5	TRBD2	CASSSVSSGIQETQYF	TGCGCCAGCAGCTCCGTTAGTAGCGGGATCCAAGAGACCCAGTACTTC
TRBV7-6	NA	TRBJ1-5	NA	CASSLGSDQPQHF	TGTGCCAGCAGCTTAGGGTCGGATCAGCCCCAGCATTTT
TRBV28	few	TRBJ2-7	NA	CASSRLGAYEQYF	TGTGCCAGCAGTCGACTCGGTGCGTACGAGCAGTACTTC
TRBV7-2	NA	TRBJ2-2	NA	CASSLAGGPTGELFF	TGTGCCAGCAGCCTGGCCGGGGGGCCCACCGGGGAGCTGTTTTTT
TRBV19	NA	TRBJ2-3	NA	CASSKLHSTDTQYF	TGTGCCAGTAGTAAACTTCATAGCACAGATACGCAGTATTTT
TRBV5-1	NA	TRBJ2-3	NA	CASSLAGGTDTQYF	TGCGCCAGCAGCTTGGCCGGTGGCACAGATACGCAGTATTTT
TRBV5-1	NA	TRBJ2-2	NA	CASSLGSRVAGELFF	TGCGCCAGCAGCCTGGGGAGCAGGGTGGCCGGGGAGCTGTTTTTT
TRBV20-1	NA	TRBJ1-1	TRBD1	CSARGQGADF	TGCAGTGCTAGGGGACAGGGGGCCGATTTT
TRBV7-2	NA	TRBJ2-2	TRBD2	CASSPGLAGTGELFF	TGTGCCAGCAGCCCCGGACTAGCGGGAACCGGGGAGCTGTTTTTT
TRBV5-6	NA	TRBJ1-6	TRBD1	CASSPPRDRGLSPLHF	TGTGCCAGCAGTCCTCCGCGGGACAGGGGCCTATCACCCCTCCACTTT